What follows is one TCR beta chain and its context. What it binds is not known. Germline V gives CDR1 SGHAT, CDR2 FQNNGV. The CDR3 is made up of 19 amino acids. The V and J ends lost 0 bases and 2 bases respectively, with 21 bases between them. This table comes from immunoSEQ multiplex PCR, and its TCRdb copy is limited to in-frame clones, with some not included. The data show just over 350,000 clones, 92% seen once. This sample was taken from a study of Ad26.COV2.S vaccination and SARS-CoV-2 variants. Findings of the study overall: Breadth, reportedly substantial, characterized the spike-specific CD8+ and CD4+ T cell responses after vaccination.

V usage is TRBV11-2 and J usage is TRBJ2-3; D may be TRBD2 (5 bases). The material sequenced was peripheral blood, taken after recovery from COVID-19. The TCR was taken from a human donor who had recovered from COVID-19. CDR3 sequence: CASSLDDTRAGPNTDTQYF. Written as DNA, the CDR3 is TGTGCCAGCAGCTTAGATGATACTCGGGCGGGCCCTAACACAGATACGCAGTATTTT.